Listed below are T cell receptor beta chains from one sample, sequenced in a study of cytomegalovirus exposure and HLA in healthy donors. The data were produced by immunoSEQ multiplex PCR, yet TCRdb's version contains in-frame clones alone and is incomplete. Among more than 110,000 clones listed, around 72% were seen once. Sequencing was done on a sample of PBMCs. Receptor source: a woman aged 40 to 55 in good health and CMV-seronegative. Each CDR3 is given with its conserved first and last residue. D genes are given only for firm matches. Clone size is not always given. Where it is, it says once, few, many or a class for expanded clones.

D gene	clone size	V gene	J gene	CDR3 protein	CDR3 DNA
TRBD1	NA	TRBV4-3	TRBJ1-4	CASSQELTTGGNEKLFF	TGCGCCAGCAGCCAAGAGCTTACCACAGGGGGAAATGAAAAACTGTTTTTT
NA	NA	TRBV19	TRBJ1-2	CASSIAQGNGYTF	TGTGCCAGTAGTATAGCGCAGGGGAATGGCTACACCTTC
TRBD2	once	TRBV9	TRBJ2-5	CASSGGLAGAVQETQYF	TGTGCCAGCAGCGGGGGACTAGCGGGGGCCGTACAAGAGACCCAGTACTTC
NA	NA	TRBV9	TRBJ1-3	CASSPQRVSGNTIYF	TGTGCCAGCAGCCCACAGAGGGTCTCTGGAAACACCATATATTTT
TRBD1	NA	TRBV6-1	TRBJ2-1	CASSTQGGNYNEQFF	TGTGCCAGCAGCACACAGGGGGGTAACTACAATGAGCAGTTCTTC
NA	NA	TRBV5-1	TRBJ2-1	CASSLDRYNEQFF	TGCGCCAGCAGCTTGGACAGATACAATGAGCAGTTCTTC
TRBD1	NA	TRBV25-1	TRBJ2-7	CASSELAGGAYEQYF	TGTGCCAGCAGTGAACTGGCAGGGGGTGCCTACGAGCAGTACTTC
NA	NA	TRBV2	TRBJ2-3	CASSNQQGGGYGTQYF	TGTGCCAGCAGTAACCAACAGGGAGGGGGTTACGGTACGCAGTATTTT
NA	NA	TRBV4-2	TRBJ1-2	CASSATGLDGYTF	TGTGCCAGCAGCGCTACAGGGTTGGATGGCTACACCTTC
TRBD2	NA	TRBV15	TRBJ2-5	CATSRDRGGSGEQETQYF	TGTGCCACCAGCAGAGATCGGGGGGGTAGCGGGGAACAAGAGACCCAGTACTTC
NA	many	TRBV5-6	TRBJ1-1	CASSTQGLNTEAFF	TGTGCCAGCAGCACTCAGGGTCTGAACACTGAAGCTTTCTTT
NA	NA	TRBV4-1	TRBJ1-3	CASSQDYGGPGNTIYF	TGCGCCAGCAGCCAAGATTACGGGGGACCTGGAAACACCATATATTTT
TRBD1	NA	TRBV15	TRBJ1-4	CATSRMDRGREKLFF	TGTGCCACCAGCAGGATGGACAGGGGGCGAGAAAAACTGTTTTTT
NA	NA	TRBV27	TRBJ1-2	CASTGDPQGTDGYTF	TGTGCCAGCACAGGGGACCCACAGGGTACAGATGGCTACACCTTC
TRBD1	NA	TRBV10-3	TRBJ1-1	CAIRDRGRWMNTEAFF	TGTGCCATCAGGGACAGGGGGCGGTGGATGAACACTGAAGCTTTCTTT
NA	NA	TRBV5-4	TRBJ2-3	CASSVRDTRTDTQYF	TGTGCCAGCAGCGTCCGGGACACCCGCACAGATACGCAGTATTTT
TRBD1	NA	TRBV12-5	TRBJ1-1	CASGLPLGQGATEAFF	TGTGCTAGTGGTTTGCCTCTAGGACAGGGGGCGACTGAAGCTTTCTTT
TRBD2	NA	TRBV7-9	TRBJ2-1	CASSPMDRGLAGVYNEQFF	TGTGCCAGCAGCCCGATGGACAGGGGACTAGCGGGGGTCTACAATGAGCAGTTCTTC
TRBD2	NA	TRBV6-5	TRBJ2-5	CASTSGGTQETQYF	TGTGCCAGCACTAGCGGGGGAACTCAAGAGACCCAGTACTTC
TRBD1	NA	TRBV27	TRBJ1-2	CASSPSGQFYGYTF	TGTGCCAGCAGTCCATCGGGACAGTTCTATGGCTACACCTTC
TRBD1	NA	TRBV11-2	TRBJ1-4	CASSPRGQGEKLFF	TGTGCCAGCAGCCCGAGGGGGCAAGGGGAAAAACTGTTTTTT
NA	once	TRBV11-2	TRBJ1-4	CASSLARGGSREKLFF	TGTGCCAGCAGCTTAGCCAGGGGTGGAAGTCGGGAAAAACTGTTTTTT
NA	NA	TRBV19	TRBJ1-1	CASSPRNSLEAFF	TGTGCCAGTAGTCCTCGCAACAGCCTTGAAGCTTTCTTT
NA	once	TRBV18	TRBJ1-5	CASSLQGNQPQHF	TGTGCCAGCTCACTACAGGGAAATCAGCCCCAGCATTTT
TRBD2	NA	TRBV5-4	TRBJ2-1	CASSQTSGGNEQFF	TGTGCCAGCAGCCAGACTAGCGGGGGAAATGAGCAGTTCTTC
NA	few	TRBV5-1	TRBJ2-3	CASSMLGITDTQYF	TGCGCCAGCAGCATGCTGGGCATCACAGATACGCAGTATTTT
NA	NA	TRBV27	TRBJ1-1	CASSPRGGGWTEAFF	TGTGCCAGCAGTCCACGGGGGGGCGGGTGGACTGAAGCTTTCTTT
TRBD1	NA	TRBV15	TRBJ1-2	CATSRDRDYGYTF	TGTGCCACCAGCAGGGACAGGGACTATGGCTACACCTTC
TRBD2	NA	TRBV5-1	TRBJ2-3	CASVSGGHASTDTQYF	TGCGCCAGCGTAAGCGGGGGCCACGCATCTACAGATACGCAGTATTTT
TRBD2	NA	TRBV2	TRBJ2-3	CASFGTSGGYNGDTQYF	TGTGCCAGCTTCGGGACTAGCGGGGGGTATAACGGGGATACGCAGTATTTT
TRBD1	NA	TRBV29-1	TRBJ2-7	CSVRQGSRGEQYF	TGCAGCGTCAGACAGGGGTCTCGAGGAGAGCAGTACTTC
NA	NA	TRBV27	TRBJ1-2	CASSPRSGQYYGYTF	TGTGCCAGCAGTCCACGCTCCGGACAGTACTATGGCTACACCTTC
NA	NA	TRBV9	TRBJ2-3	CASSVAPHSTDTQYF	TGTGCCAGCAGCGTAGCCCCACACAGCACAGATACGCAGTATTTT
TRBD2	NA	TRBV18	TRBJ2-3	CASSPGTSGSGTDTQYF	TGTGCCAGCTCACCCGGGACTAGCGGGTCTGGCACAGATACGCAGTATTTT